This entry lists 10 T cell receptor beta chains sequenced from one sample in a study of blood T cell repertoires in COVID-19. Clones were sequenced by immunoSEQ multiplex PCR, and TCRdb holds only the in-frame ones, with some missing. The table includes almost 70,000 clones, approximately 88% detected once. The sequencing sample was made of peripheral blood. All receptors come from a woman between 65 and 79 years old with acute or convalescent COVID-19.

This clone was seen only once. The chain couples TRBV24-1 to TRBJ2-1; 10 nucleotides align to TRBD1. Trimming removed 2 bases from V and 8 bases from J; junction bases left unmatched: 14. This CDR3 spans 18 amino acids. The germline CDR1 and CDR2 sequences are KGHDR and SFDVKD. The CDR3 loop is CATSDSGTGDPVIDEQFF. In nucleotides, the CDR3 is TGTGCCACCAGTGATTCCGGGACAGGGGACCCTGTAATAGATGAGCAGTTCTTC.

The chain carries TRBV27 and TRBJ1-6, with D perhaps matching TRBD1 (5 bases). The CDR3 consists of 14 residues. Germline CDR1 and CDR2: MNHEY and SMNVEV (reference sequence). Deletions cut 2 bases from V and 7 bases from J, with 9 bases between. In nucleotides, the CDR3 is TGTGCCAGCAGTTTAGGGGCCACGAATTCACCCCTCCACTTT. It is translated as CASSLGATNSPLHF.

The chain has TRBV30 and TRBJ2-1, with 15 bases fitting TRBD2. The CDR3 is 16 residues long. CDR1 GTSNPN and CDR2 SVGIG come from the germline V gene (reference sequence). The junction had 9 bases not matched to a gene; V was cut back by 3 bases and J by 9 bases. CDR3 DNA sequence: TGTGCCTGGAGCAACAAGGGACTAGCGGGAGGTGGTGAGCAGTTCTTC. Translating gives CAWSNKGLAGGGEQFF.

The chain recombines TRBV15 with TRBJ2-3, with TRBD2 identical over 8 bases. The germline V gene encodes CDR1 LNHNV and CDR2 YYDKDF (reference sequence). V shed 0 bases and J 2 bases; nucleotides not matched to a gene: 4. The CDR3 is 16 residues long. Here the CDR3 DNA reads TGTGCCACCAGCAGAGAGGGCGGGGGGTTCACAGATACGCAGTATTTT. Translating gives CATSREGGGFTDTQYF.

The chain links TRBV7-6 to TRBJ2-3; TRBD2 agrees at 14 bases. Germline values: CDR1 SGHVS, CDR2 FNYEAQ. Trimming cost V 5 bases and J 5 bases; bases outside gene matches: 6. There are 16 residues in the CDR3. Written as DNA, the CDR3 is TGTGCCAGCAGCGGACCCGGGACTAGCGGGGGAGATACGCAGTATTTT. Amino acid sequence: CASSGPGTSGGDTQYF.

This clone was seen a handful of times. The V and J genes are TRBV5-1 and TRBJ2-7; no definite D call. The CDR3 totals 13 residues. The V end was cut by 2 bases, the J end by 2 bases, with 8 bases between. Germline assignment: CDR1 SGHRS and CDR2 YFSETQ. The CDR3 loop is CASSFSGPYEQYF. The CDR3 coding sequence is TGCGCCAGCAGCTTTTCAGGTCCCTACGAGCAGTACTTC.

The J gene is TRBJ1-2, the V gene TRBV19, with 8 bases lining up with TRBD1. The CDR3 length is 14 residues. Germline V gene lookup returns CDR1 LNHDA and CDR2 SQIVND (reference sequence). With V trimmed by 9 bases and J by 8 bases, 14 bases remained unmatched. The CDR3 DNA reads TGTGCCAGCCTCCGGTCGGACAGGGTGACGGGCTACACCTTC. Translating gives CASLRSDRVTGYTF.

The CDR3 here is CASSPLEFEKLFF. The DNA for the CDR3 is TGTGCCAGCTCACCTCTTGAGTTTGAAAAACTGTTTTTT. The rearrangement joins TRBV18 to TRBJ1-4; D is ambiguous. The CDR3 consists of 13 residues. The V gene's germline CDR1 is KGHSH and CDR2 LQKENI. V lost 3 bases, J lost 7 bases, and 9 bases lay in between.

This chain joins TRBV15 and TRBJ1-1, with 7 nucleotides matching TRBD1. Trimming cost V 1 base and J 5 bases; bases outside gene matches: 10. The CDR3 consists of 16 residues. Germline CDR1 reads LNHNV; CDR2 reads YYDKDF (reference sequence). CDR3 coding DNA: TGTGCCACCAGCAGAGGAGAATACAGGGGAGCGACTGAAGCTTTCTTT. It codes for CATSRGEYRGATEAFF.

This clone was seen more than once but under ten times. This chain joins TRBV3-1 (or the pseudogene TRBV3-2) and TRBJ2-3; 12 nucleotides match TRBD2. Germline V CDR1 and CDR2: LGHDT, YNNKEL (reference sequence). The CDR3 covers 18 residues. J lost 2 bases, V lost 2 bases, and 8 bases had no gene match. CDR3 nucleotides: TGTGCCAGCAGCCAAAAATGGACTAGCGGGAAATTCACAGATACGCAGTATTTT. Translation gives CASSQKWTSGKFTDTQYF.